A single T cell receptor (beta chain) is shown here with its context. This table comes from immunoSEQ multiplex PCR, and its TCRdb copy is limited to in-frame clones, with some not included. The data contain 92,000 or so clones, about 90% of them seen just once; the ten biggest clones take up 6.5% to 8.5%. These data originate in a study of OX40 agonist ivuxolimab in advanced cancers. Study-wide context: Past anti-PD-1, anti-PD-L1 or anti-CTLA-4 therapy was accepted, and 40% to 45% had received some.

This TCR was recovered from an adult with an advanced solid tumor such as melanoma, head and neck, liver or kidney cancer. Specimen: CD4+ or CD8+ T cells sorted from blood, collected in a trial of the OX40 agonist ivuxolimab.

The CDR3 DNA reads as TGTGCCAGCAGCGTAGGGACAGGGGCCTACGAGCAGTACTTC. Its protein product is CASSVGTGAYEQYF. The rearrangement joins TRBV9 to TRBJ2-7; 9 nucleotides match TRBD1. Germline values: CDR1 SGDLS, CDR2 YYNGEE. This CDR3 contains 14 residues. The junction had 0 bases not matched to a gene; V was cut back by 0 bases and J by 2 bases.